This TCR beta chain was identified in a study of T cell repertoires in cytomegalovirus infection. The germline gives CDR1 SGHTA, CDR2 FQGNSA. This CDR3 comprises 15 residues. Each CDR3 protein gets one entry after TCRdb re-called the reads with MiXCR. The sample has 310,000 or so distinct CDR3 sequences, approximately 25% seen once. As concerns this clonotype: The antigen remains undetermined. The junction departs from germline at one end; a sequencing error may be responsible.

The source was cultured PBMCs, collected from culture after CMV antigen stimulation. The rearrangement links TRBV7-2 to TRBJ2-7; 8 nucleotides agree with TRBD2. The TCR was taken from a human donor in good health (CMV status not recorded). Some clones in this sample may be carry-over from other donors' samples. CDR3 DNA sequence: TGTGCCCGCAGCTTGTCGACTAGCGCGTCCTACGAGCAGTACTTC. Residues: CARSLSTSASYEQYF. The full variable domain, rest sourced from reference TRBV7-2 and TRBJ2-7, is GAGVSQSPSNKVTEKGKDVELRCDPISGHTALYWYRQSLGQGLEFLIYFQGNSAPDKSGLPSDRFSAERTGGSVSTLTIQRTQQEDSAVYLCARSLSTSASYEQYFGPGTRLTVT.